This T cell receptor beta chain was observed in a study of blood T cells in healthy people across ages. Study results and limitations: Measured against age, TCR beta diversity per million T cells decreased in a roughly linear manner.

It was with a sample-barcoded 5' primer and a J-beta primer mix that a second PCR of roughly 6 to 12 cycles was run. TCRdb independently ran MiXCR on the 5' RACE reads; one entry per CDR3 protein. The table includes 1.5 million to 2 million distinct CDR3 sequences, roughly 52% detected once. A remark on this clonotype: Its antigen is not identified.

This CDR3 is built from 13 residues. The V end was cut by 0 bases, the J end by 2 bases, with 7 bases between. Germline CDR1 is DFQATT and CDR2 is SNEGSKA (reference sequence). The V call is TRBV20-1, the J call TRBJ2-5; the D gene could be TRBD1 or TRBD2 (5 bases each). What was sequenced was blood. The TCR was taken from a woman aged 40-49 years in good health. This CDR3 reads CSARDGAQETQYF. The CDR3 nucleotides read TGCAGTGCTAGAGACGGGGCGCAAGAGACCCAGTACTTC.